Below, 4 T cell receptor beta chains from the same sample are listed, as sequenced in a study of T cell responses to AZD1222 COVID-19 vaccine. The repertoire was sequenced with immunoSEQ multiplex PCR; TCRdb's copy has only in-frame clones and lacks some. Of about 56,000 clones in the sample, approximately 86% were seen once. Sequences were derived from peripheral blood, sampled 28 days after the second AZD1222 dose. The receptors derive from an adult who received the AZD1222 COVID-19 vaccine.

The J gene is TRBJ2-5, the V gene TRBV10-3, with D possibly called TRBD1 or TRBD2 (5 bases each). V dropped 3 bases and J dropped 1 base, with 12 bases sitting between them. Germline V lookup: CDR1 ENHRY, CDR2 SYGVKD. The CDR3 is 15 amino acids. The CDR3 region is CAISEGDGIQETQYF. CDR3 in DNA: TGTGCCATCAGTGAAGGGGACGGGATCCAAGAGACCCAGTACTTC.

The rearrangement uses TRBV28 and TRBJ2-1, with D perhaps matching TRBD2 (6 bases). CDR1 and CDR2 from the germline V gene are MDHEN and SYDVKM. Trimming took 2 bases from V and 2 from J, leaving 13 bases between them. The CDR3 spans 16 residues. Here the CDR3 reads CASSLGPGTAYNEQFF. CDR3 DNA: TGTGCCAGCAGTTTAGGTCCCGGGACTGCCTACAATGAGCAGTTCTTC.

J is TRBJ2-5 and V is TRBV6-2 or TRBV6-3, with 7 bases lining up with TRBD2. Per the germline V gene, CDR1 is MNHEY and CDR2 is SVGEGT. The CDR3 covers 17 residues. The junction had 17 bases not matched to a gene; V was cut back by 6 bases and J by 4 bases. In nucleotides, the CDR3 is TGTGCCAGCAGCCCCTACACTCCCGGGACGGGAGGAGAGACCCAGTACTTC. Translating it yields CASSPYTPGTGGETQYF.

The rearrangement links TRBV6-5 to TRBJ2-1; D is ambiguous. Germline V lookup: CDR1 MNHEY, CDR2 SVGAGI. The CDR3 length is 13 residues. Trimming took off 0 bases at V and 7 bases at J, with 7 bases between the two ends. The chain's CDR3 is CASSYSDRNEQFF. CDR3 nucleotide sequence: TGTGCCAGCAGTTACTCGGATCGGAATGAGCAGTTCTTC.